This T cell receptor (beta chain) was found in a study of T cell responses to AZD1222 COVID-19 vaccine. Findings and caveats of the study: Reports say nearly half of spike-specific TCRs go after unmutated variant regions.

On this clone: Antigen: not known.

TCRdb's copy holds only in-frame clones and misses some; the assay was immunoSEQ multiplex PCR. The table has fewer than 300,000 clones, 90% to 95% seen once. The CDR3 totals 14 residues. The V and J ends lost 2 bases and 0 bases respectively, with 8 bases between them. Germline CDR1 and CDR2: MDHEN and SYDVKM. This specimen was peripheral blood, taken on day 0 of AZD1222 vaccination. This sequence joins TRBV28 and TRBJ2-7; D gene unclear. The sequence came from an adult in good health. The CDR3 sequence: CASSLVESSYEQYF. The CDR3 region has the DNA TGTGCCAGCAGTTTAGTGGAGAGCTCCTACGAGCAGTACTTC.